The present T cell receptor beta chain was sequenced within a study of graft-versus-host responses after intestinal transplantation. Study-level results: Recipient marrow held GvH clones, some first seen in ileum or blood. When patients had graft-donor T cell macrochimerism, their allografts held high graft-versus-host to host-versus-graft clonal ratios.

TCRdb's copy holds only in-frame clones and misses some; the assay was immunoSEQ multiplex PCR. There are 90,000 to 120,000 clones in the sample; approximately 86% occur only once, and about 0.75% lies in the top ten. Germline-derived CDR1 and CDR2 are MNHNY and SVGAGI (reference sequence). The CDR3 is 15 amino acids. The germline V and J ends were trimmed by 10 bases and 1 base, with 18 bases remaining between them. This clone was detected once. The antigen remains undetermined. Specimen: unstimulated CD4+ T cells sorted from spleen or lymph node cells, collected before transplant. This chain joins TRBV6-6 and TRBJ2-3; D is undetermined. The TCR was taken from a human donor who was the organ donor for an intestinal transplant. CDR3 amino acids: CATRRRYERTDTQYF. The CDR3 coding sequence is TGTGCCACCCGAAGACGTTACGAACGCACAGATACGCAGTATTTT.